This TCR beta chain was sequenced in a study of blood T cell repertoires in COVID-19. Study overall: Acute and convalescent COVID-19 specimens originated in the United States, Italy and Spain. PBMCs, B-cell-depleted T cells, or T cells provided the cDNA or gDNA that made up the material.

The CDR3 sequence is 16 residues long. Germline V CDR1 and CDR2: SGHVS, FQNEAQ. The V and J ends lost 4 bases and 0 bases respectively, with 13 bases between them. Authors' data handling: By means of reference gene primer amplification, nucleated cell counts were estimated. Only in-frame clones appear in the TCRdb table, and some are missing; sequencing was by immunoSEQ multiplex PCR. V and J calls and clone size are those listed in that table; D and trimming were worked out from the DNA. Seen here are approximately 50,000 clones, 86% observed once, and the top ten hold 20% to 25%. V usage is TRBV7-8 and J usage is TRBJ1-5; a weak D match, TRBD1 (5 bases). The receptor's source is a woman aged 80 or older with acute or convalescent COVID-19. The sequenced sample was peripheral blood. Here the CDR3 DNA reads TGTGCCAGCAGCTATCGCCCGGGGGTTAGCAATCAGCCCCAGCATTTT. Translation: CASSYRPGVSNQPQHF.